This TCR beta chain appears in the sequencing data of a study of cytomegalovirus exposure and HLA in healthy donors. V lost 1 base to trimming and J lost 1 base, with 10 bases between them. CDR1 is SGHNT, CDR2 YENEEA, per germline. The CDR3 spans 16 residues. There are a few counts of this clone. The PCR had 60 Vbeta and 13 Jbeta primers. TCRdb keeps only in-frame clones here, not all; method: immunoSEQ multiplex PCR. The sample lists 97,000 or so clones; roughly 10% were seen once. What was sequenced was PBMCs. The sequence was collected from a middle-aged man in good health and CMV-seropositive. This chain uses TRBV11-3 with TRBJ2-2, with a possible D match to TRBD2 (6 bases). This CDR3 reads CASSLVGGKNTGELFF. The DNA of the CDR3 is TGTGCCAGCAGCTTAGTCGGGGGAAAGAACACCGGGGAGCTGTTTTTT.